These 13 T cell receptor beta chains were all obtained from the same sample, sequenced in a study of cytomegalovirus exposure and HLA in healthy donors. In the PCR, 60 Vbeta and 13 Jbeta primers were used. Only in-frame clones appear in the TCRdb table, and some are missing; sequencing was by immunoSEQ multiplex PCR. Of about 120,000 clones in the sample, roughly 86% were seen once. Sequenced input: PBMCs. The receptors derive from a man younger than 35 in good health and CMV-seronegative.

With regard to this clone: A read error may produce the germline difference seen at one junction end. The genes are TRBV7-9 and TRBJ2-7; TRBD1 matches at 8 bases. This CDR3 is built from 14 residues. The V gene's germline CDR1 is SEHNR and CDR2 FQNEAQ (reference sequence). DNA for the CDR3: TGTTCCAGCAGCTTGGCAGGGGGCAAATACGAGCAGTACTTC. Encoded protein: CSSSLAGGKYEQYF.

The rearrangement uses TRBV14 and TRBJ1-4, with D hard to call. The CDR3 is 15 amino acids. Germline assignment: CDR1 SGHDN and CDR2 FVKESK. V lost 1 base, J lost 6 bases, and 12 bases lay in between. In DNA form, the CDR3 reads TGTGCCAGCAGCCAAGGAGGAGTCTCGGATGAAAAACTGTTTTTT. Translating gives CASSQGGVSDEKLFF.

The chain is built from TRBV19 and TRBJ1-6; 8 bases map to TRBD1. Germline assignment: CDR1 LNHDA and CDR2 SQIVND (reference sequence). The ends lost 5 bases at V and 2 bases at J; junction bases unmatched: 2. The CDR3 extends over 15 amino acids. The CDR3 DNA reads TGTGCCAGTAGTCCGACAGGGGCCTATAATTCACCCCTCCACTTT. Protein sequence: CASSPTGAYNSPLHF.

The chain links TRBV10-3 to TRBJ2-3; 11 nucleotides line up with TRBD2. The CDR3 is 16 amino acids. CDR1 and CDR2 from the germline V gene are ENHRY and SYGVKD. With 3 bases clipped from V and 5 bases from J, the junction kept 7 bases outside the gene matches. The CDR3 is CAISDPGLAVGDTQYF. The CDR3 nucleotides are TGTGCCATCAGTGACCCGGGACTAGCGGTGGGAGATACGCAGTATTTT.

In its sample, this clone was seen once. The J gene is TRBJ2-7, the V gene TRBV23-1, with 7 bases aligning to TRBD1. TRBV23-1 is annotated as an ORF whose role is uncertain. The CDR3 is made up of 14 amino acids. V lost 6 bases, J lost 0 bases, and 5 bases stayed unmatched. Written as DNA, the CDR3 is TGCGCCAGCAGGCAGGGACAGTCCTCCTACGAGCAGTACTTC. It is translated as CASRQGQSSYEQYF.

A single count supports this clone. The chain has TRBV6-5 and TRBJ1-1, with TRBD1 matching over 9 bases. The trim removed 5 bases at V and 1 base at J, leaving 5 bases unmatched. Germline values: CDR1 MNHEY, CDR2 SVGAGI. The length of the CDR3 is 15 residues. CDR3: CASSTGGAWNTEAFF. The CDR3 nucleotides read TGTGCCAGCAGTACAGGGGGCGCGTGGAACACTGAAGCTTTCTTT.

Only one count was recorded for this clone. The chain is built from TRBV6-5 and TRBJ1-2; TRBD1 agrees at 7 bases. Germline lookup yields CDR1 MNHEY and CDR2 SVGAGI. The V and J ends lost 2 bases and 4 bases, in that order; junction bases with no gene match: 4. This CDR3 has 14 amino acids. CDR3 DNA: TGTGCCAGCAGTTACCGGACAGGCGTCTATGGCTACACCTTC. It is translated as CASSYRTGVYGYTF.

This rearrangement joins TRBV20-1 to TRBJ1-4; TRBD1 is a possible D gene (6 bases). The germline CDR1 and CDR2 sequences are DFQATT and SNEGSKA (reference sequence). The CDR3 covers 11 residues. V was clipped by 6 bases and J by 10 bases, with 12 bases between them. For the CDR3, the DNA is TGCAGTGCCCAGGACAGCGCAAAACTGTTTTTT. Protein product: CSAQDSAKLFF.

J is TRBJ1-1 and V is TRBV7-9, with 10 bases matching TRBD1. V lost 2 bases, J lost 1 base, and 7 bases stayed unmatched. CDR3 length: 17 residues. From germline, CDR1 is SEHNR and CDR2 FQNEAQ (reference sequence). CDR3 region: CASSLSPGQGTNTEAFF. CDR3 DNA sequence: TGTGCCAGCAGCTTAAGTCCGGGACAGGGGACGAACACTGAAGCTTTCTTT. The complete variable domain, with remaining parts taken from reference TRBV7-9 and TRBJ1-1, reads DTGVSQNPRHKITKRGQNVTFRCDPISEHNRLYWYRQTLGQGPEFLTYFQNEAQLEKSRLLSDRFSAERPKGSFSTLEIQRTEQGDSAMYLCASSLSPGQGTNTEAFFGQGTRLTVV.

This clone was recorded a few times. V is TRBV4-1 and J is TRBJ1-5; D is perhaps TRBD1 (6 bases). Trimming took off 3 bases at V and 0 bases at J, with 15 bases between the two ends. Germline lookup yields CDR1 MGHRA and CDR2 YSYEKL. The CDR3 is 17 residues long. CDR3 amino acids: CASSHRPGEISNQPQHF. CDR3 nucleotide sequence: TGCGCCAGCAGCCACCGCCCAGGGGAAATTAGCAATCAGCCCCAGCATTTT.

V usage is TRBV7-2 and J usage is TRBJ2-1; D call uncertain. Germline CDR1 reads SGHTA; CDR2 reads FQGNSA. The CDR3 length is 15 residues. Trimming removed 5 bases from V and 5 bases from J, with 16 bases in between. CDR3 sequence reads: CASSTRHAADNEQFF. The CDR3 region has the DNA TGTGCCAGCAGCACTCGGCACGCGGCGGACAATGAGCAGTTCTTC. Drawing the rest from reference TRBV7-2 and TRBJ2-1, the complete variable domain is GAGVSQSPSNKVTEKGKDVELRCDPISGHTALYWYRQSLGQGLEFLIYFQGNSAPDKSGLPSDRFSAERTGGSVSTLTIQRTQQEDSAVYLCASSTRHAADNEQFFGPGTRLTVL.

V usage is TRBV19 and J usage is TRBJ1-4; TRBD1 aligns across 8 bases. Germline V gene data show CDR1 as LNHDA and CDR2 as SQIVND (reference sequence). The CDR3 length is 15 residues. The V gene end was trimmed by 7 bases and the J gene end by 7 bases; junction bases not matched to a gene: 11. The CDR3 loop is CASIPSQGAREKLFF. CDR3 coding DNA: TGTGCCAGTATCCCCTCCCAGGGGGCTCGTGAAAAACTGTTTTTT. Looking up the rest from reference TRBV19 and TRBJ1-4 gives the full variable domain: DGGITQSPKYLFRKEGQNVTLSCEQNLNHDAMYWYRQDPGQGLRLIYYSQIVNDFQKGDIAEGYSVSREKKESFPLTVTSAQKNPTAFYLCASIPSQGAREKLFFGSGTQLSVL.

V gene TRBV12-5 combines with J gene TRBJ2-1, with 12 bases aligning to TRBD1. J was trimmed by 8 bases and V by 5 bases; bases with no gene match: 7. Germline CDR1 LGHNT, CDR2 FRNRAP. The CDR3 spans 15 residues. CDR3 DNA sequence: TGTGCTAGTGGTCGGGGACAGGGGGCCGGTGATGAGCAGTTCTTC. It encodes CASGRGQGAGDEQFF. The full variable domain, with the rest looked up from reference TRBV12-5 and TRBJ2-1, is DARVTQTPRHKVTEMGQEVTMRCQPILGHNTVFWYRQTMMQGLELLAYFRNRAPLDDSGMPKDRFSAEMPDATLATLKIQPSEPRDSAVYFCASGRGQGAGDEQFFGPGTRLTVL.